This note documents a single TCR beta chain sequence. What it binds is unknown. The sample belongs to a study of cytomegalovirus exposure and HLA in healthy donors. Notes on the study in general: Associated with cytomegalovirus, according to the listing, were 150 to 200 TCR beta chains. Under in vitro conditions, a few CMV-associated chains were confirmed as specific for CMV antigens. A cluster of highly shared sequence variants was likely a sequencing artifact.

Between the trimmed V and J ends, which lost 1 base and 2 bases, there was a span of 10 bases. The germline V gene encodes CDR1 SGHNT and CDR2 YYREEE (reference sequence). CDR3 length equals 14 residues. The PCR had 60 Vbeta and 13 Jbeta primers. TCRdb keeps only in-frame clones here, not all; method: immunoSEQ multiplex PCR. The table includes over 150,000 clones, 80% detected once. What was sequenced was PBMCs. The chain joins TRBV5-4 to TRBJ2-7, with D possibly TRBD1 on 5 matching bases. The clonotype comes from a boy younger than 18 in good health and CMV-seronegative. The CDR3 nucleotides are TGTGCCAGCAGCTTGATGGCAGGGCCCTACGAGCAGTACTTC. Translating gives CASSLMAGPYEQYF.